This T cell receptor beta chain comes out of a study of Graves' ophthalmopathy and Graves' hyperthyroidism. The study amplified TCR beta CDR3 regions using RNA transcripts. HTBI-primed first-round RT-PCR preceded second-round multiplex PCR. TCRdb recomputed calls from the multiplex PCR reads with MiXCR, one row per CDR3 protein. Of approximately 1.2 million distinct CDR3 sequences in the sample, approximately 35% are singletons; the top ten hold roughly 11%. As for this clonotype: One junction end does not reproduce the germline sequence, and a read error may be involved.

The length of the CDR3 is 11 residues. Germline assignment: CDR1 MGHRA and CDR2 YSYEKL. This clonotype was sampled from an adult man with Graves' hyperthyroidism. The V gene is TRBV4-1, the J gene TRBJ2-7; maybe TRBD1 (6 bases). What was sequenced was peripheral blood or thyroid tissue (not recorded which). CDR3 in amino acids: CASSLDRSTFF. The CDR3 region has the DNA TGTGCCAGCAGCTTAGACAGGAGTACGTTCTTC.